The clone carrying this TCR beta chain came up many times. In TCRdb, the 5' RACE reads were re-called with MiXCR into one record per CDR3 protein. The table has hundreds of thousands of distinct CDR3 sequences, about a sixth seen once; the top ten hold 3% to 4.5%. V was trimmed by 5 bases and J by 3 bases, leaving 15 bases between them. Germline CDR1 reads SGHRS; CDR2 reads YFSETQ. The CDR3 is made up of 14 amino acids. The source of the sample is a study of T-cell memory formation after mild COVID-19. The sequenced sample consisted of PBMCs or a T cell subset sorted from them (not recorded which). This clonotype originated in a young man who had mild COVID-19 (a few samples of this study predate the infection). Cell type and time point are not known. V gene TRBV5-1 combines with J gene TRBJ2-7; no definite D call. DNA of the CDR3: TGCGCCAGCAGTTCCAAGGAGCGAGTCTACGAGCAGTACGTC. The encoded protein is CASSSKERVYEQYV.